The clone carrying this TCR beta chain occurred a few times. The antigen remains undetermined. The sample comes from a study of blood T cells in healthy people across ages. Study observations and caveats: A roughly linear fall in TCR beta diversity per million T cells was seen with increasing age. Naive T cell percentage showed a strong correlation with the diversity of TCR beta.

The CDR3 is 16 amino acids. Germline V gene lookup returns CDR1 DFQATT and CDR2 SNEGSKA (reference sequence). V shed 0 bases and J 0 bases; nucleotides not matched to a gene: 6. Total RNA was isolated from each sample in quantities of at least 5 micrograms. It was with a sample-barcoded 5' primer and a J-beta primer mix that a second PCR of roughly 7 to 12 cycles was run. TCRdb ran MiXCR on the 5' RACE reads and lists one entry per CDR3 protein. The sample carries fewer than 900,000 distinct CDR3 sequences, roughly 43% recorded once. The sample comprised blood. The rearrangement joins TRBV20-1 to TRBJ2-3; 7 nucleotides align to TRBD2. This sequence originates from an older woman in good health. This chain's CDR3 is CSARDRGVTSTDTQYF. The DNA of the CDR3 is TGCAGTGCTAGAGATCGGGGGGTAACTAGCACAGATACGCAGTATTTT.